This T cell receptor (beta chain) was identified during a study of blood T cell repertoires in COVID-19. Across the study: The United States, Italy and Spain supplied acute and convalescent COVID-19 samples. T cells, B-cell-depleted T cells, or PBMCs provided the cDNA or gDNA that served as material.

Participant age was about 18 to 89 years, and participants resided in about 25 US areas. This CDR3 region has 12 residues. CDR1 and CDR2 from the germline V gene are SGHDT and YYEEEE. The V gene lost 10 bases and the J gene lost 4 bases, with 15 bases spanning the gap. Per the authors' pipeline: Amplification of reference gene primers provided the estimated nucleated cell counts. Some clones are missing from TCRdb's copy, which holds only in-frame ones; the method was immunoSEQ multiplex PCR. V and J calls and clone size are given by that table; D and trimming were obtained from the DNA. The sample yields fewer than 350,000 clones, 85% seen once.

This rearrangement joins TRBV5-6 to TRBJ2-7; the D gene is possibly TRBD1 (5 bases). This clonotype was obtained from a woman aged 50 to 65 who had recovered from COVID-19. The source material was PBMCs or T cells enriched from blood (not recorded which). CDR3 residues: CAGMDTEYEQYF. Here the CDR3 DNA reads TGTGCCGGAATGGACACCGAATACGAGCAGTACTTC.